The 30 T cell receptor beta chains below all came from one sample that was sequenced in a study of T cell responses to AZD1222 COVID-19 vaccine. Assay: immunoSEQ multiplex PCR; the TCRdb copy retains only in-frame clones and omits some. The data hold more than 95,000 clones, with approximately 90% observed a single time. The input for sequencing was peripheral blood, taken on day 0 of AZD1222 vaccination. Source of these receptors: an adult in good health.

The chain couples TRBV9 to TRBJ2-1, with TRBD1 as a possible D gene (5 bases). Trimming left V 0 bases short and J 6 bases short, with 16 bases between. Germline assignment: CDR1 SGDLS and CDR2 YYNGEE. CDR3 length: 16 residues. Here the CDR3 reads CASSVGVTVAPNEQFF. CDR3 DNA sequence: TGTGCCAGCAGCGTAGGGGTGACAGTAGCTCCCAATGAGCAGTTCTTC.

The chain has TRBV28 and TRBJ1-6; 12 nucleotides line up with TRBD1. Per the germline V gene, CDR1 is MDHEN and CDR2 is SYDVKM. J lost 9 bases, V lost 6 bases, and 3 bases had no gene match. The length of the CDR3 is 14 residues. For the CDR3, the DNA is TGTGCCAGCAGCCGGGACAGGGGGCCTTCACCCCTCCACTTT. Its protein product is CASSRDRGPSPLHF.

The V gene is TRBV7-8, the J gene TRBJ1-1; TRBD1 agrees at 11 bases. Trimming cost V 3 bases and J 6 bases; bases outside gene matches: 6. This CDR3 has 15 amino acids. Germline-derived CDR1 and CDR2 are SGHVS and FQNEAQ. The CDR3 region has the DNA TGTGCCAGCAGCTTTCGGACAGGGGGCCGGGCTGAAGCTTTCTTT. Its translation is CASSFRTGGRAEAFF.

This clone appeared a single time. The CDR3 here is CATSGGQASTEAFF. In DNA, the CDR3 is TGTGCCACCAGTGGGGGACAGGCTAGCACTGAAGCTTTCTTT. The gene calls are TRBV24-1 and TRBJ1-1, with 8 nucleotides matching TRBD1. V lost 5 bases, J lost 4 bases, and 5 bases stayed unmatched. Per the germline V gene, CDR1 is KGHDR and CDR2 is SFDVKD. The CDR3 loop spans 14 amino acids.

The CDR3 DNA is TGTGCCAGCAGCCCGACATTGGGGGCGGACACTGAAGCTTTCTTT. It translates to CASSPTLGADTEAFF. The genes are TRBV5-4 and TRBJ1-1, with a tentative D call TRBD1 (6 bases). With 4 bases removed from V and 3 bases from J, the gap between germline ends came to 16 bases. Germline lookup yields CDR1 SGHNT and CDR2 YYREEE (reference sequence). The length of the CDR3 is 15 residues.

This chain connects TRBV7-2 to TRBJ2-1; 8 positions agree with TRBD1. Germline V gene data show CDR1 as SGHTA and CDR2 as FQGNSA. The CDR3 runs to 19 residues. Unmatched junction bases numbered 18, after V lost 2 bases and J lost 6 bases. The CDR3 sequence is CASSLYPGQGMMRGNEQFF. The DNA for the CDR3 is TGTGCCAGCAGCTTATACCCCGGACAGGGTATGATGAGGGGCAATGAGCAGTTCTTC.

In DNA, the CDR3 is TGTGCCACCAGCAGAGATCAGGTCACCCTGGATGGAAACACCATATATTTT. Translated: CATSRDQVTLDGNTIYF. The genes are TRBV15 and TRBJ1-3; no definite D call. CDR1 and CDR2 (germline): LNHNV, YYDKDF (reference sequence). Trimming removed 0 bases at V and 3 bases at J, with 15 bases between. This CDR3 contains 17 residues.

The CDR3 protein is CASSYSSSYEQYF. The DNA for the CDR3 is TGTGCCAGCAGTTACTCTTCCAGCTACGAGCAGTACTTC. The rearrangement links TRBV6-5 to TRBJ2-7, with D unclear. The V end was cut by 0 bases, the J end by 3 bases, with 6 bases between. The CDR3 has 13 residues. Germline assignment: CDR1 MNHEY and CDR2 SVGAGI.

The chain recombines TRBV9 with TRBJ2-2; perhaps TRBD2 as D (6 bases). Germline CDR1 reads SGDLS; CDR2 reads YYNGEE. CDR3 length: 13 amino acids. V was trimmed by 9 bases and J by 3 bases, leaving 12 bases between them. The DNA for the CDR3 is TGTGCCACCGGGCGGGACTACACCGGGGAGCTGTTTTTT. Protein: CATGRDYTGELFF.

The V gene is TRBV27, the J gene TRBJ2-7; D gene unclear. The germline CDR1 and CDR2 sequences are MNHEY and SMNVEV (reference sequence). Trimming took off 5 bases at V and 0 bases at J, with 8 bases between the two ends. The CDR3 runs to 13 residues. CDR3 sequence: CASSLGISYEQYF. CDR3 sequence (DNA): TGTGCCAGCAGTCTGGGAATCTCCTACGAGCAGTACTTC.

CDR3 bases: TGCGCCAGCAGACCCTACAGGGACTCTGGAAACACCATATATTTT. Protein product: CASRPYRDSGNTIYF. The chain has TRBV5-1 and TRBJ1-3, with D perhaps matching TRBD1 (6 bases). With 5 bases removed from V and 0 bases from J, the gap between germline ends came to 12 bases. CDR1 and CDR2 from the germline V gene are SGHRS and YFSETQ. This CDR3 spans 15 amino acids.

This clone came up a few times. J is TRBJ2-7 and V is TRBV29-1; D is perhaps TRBD2 (5 bases). Trimming stripped 6 bases from V and 2 bases from J, with 11 bases between. Germline values: CDR1 SQVTM, CDR2 ANQGSEA. The CDR3 runs to 12 residues. In DNA, the CDR3 is TGCAGCGTGAATAGCGCGACCTACGAGCAGTACTTC. Translation gives CSVNSATYEQYF.

The chain links TRBV5-1 to TRBJ1-4; 9 nucleotides agree with TRBD1. The trim removed 0 bases at V and 4 bases at J, leaving 1 base unmatched. The CDR3 covers 15 residues. CDR1 and CDR2 from the germline V gene are SGHRS and YFSETQ. The chain's CDR3 is CASSLGTGVNEKLFF. In nucleotides, the CDR3 is TGCGCCAGCAGCTTGGGGACAGGGGTTAATGAAAAACTGTTTTTT.

This sequence joins TRBV27 and TRBJ2-7, with D hard to call. The CDR3 has 13 amino acids. Trimming removed 3 bases from V and 2 bases from J, with 8 bases in between. Germline V gene sequence: CDR1 MNHEY, CDR2 SMNVEV (reference sequence). The CDR3 reads CASSFSGAYEQYF. CDR3 nucleotides: TGTGCCAGCAGTTTTTCTGGGGCCTACGAGCAGTACTTC.

The chain couples TRBV12-5 to TRBJ1-1, with D maybe TRBD1 (6 bases). The CDR3 extends over 16 amino acids. V was shortened by 0 bases and J by 4 bases, with 15 bases between the two germline ends. The germline gives CDR1 LGHNT, CDR2 FRNRAP. CDR3 sequence: CASGLVVAGGPTEAFF. The CDR3 DNA reads TGTGCTAGTGGTTTGGTAGTAGCTGGGGGCCCCACTGAAGCTTTCTTT.

CDR3 residues: CASVGQVNTEAFF. The DNA of the CDR3 is TGTGCCAGCGTCGGACAGGTGAACACTGAAGCTTTCTTT. The gene calls are TRBV2 and TRBJ1-1; TRBD1 matches 7 bases. J gave up 0 bases and V 8 bases, and 3 bases lay outside the gene matches. The CDR3 has 13 residues. Germline assignment: CDR1 SNHLY and CDR2 FYNNEI.

This clone was detected a few times. V and J are TRBV3-1 (or the pseudogene TRBV3-2) and TRBJ2-2, with D possibly matching TRBD2 (6 bases). Germline-derived CDR1 and CDR2 are LGHDT and YNNKEL (reference sequence). V was cut by 4 bases and J by 2 bases, with 23 bases left in between. This CDR3 has 19 residues. CDR3 sequence reads: CASSRSIAGLLINTGELFF. The CDR3 bases are TGTGCCAGCAGCCGGTCGATTGCGGGACTCCTTATTAACACCGGGGAGCTGTTTTTT.

The chain couples TRBV10-3 to TRBJ2-5; no clear D. Germline lookup yields CDR1 ENHRY and CDR2 SYGVKD. The CDR3 extends over 13 amino acids. V was clipped by 3 bases and J by 0 bases, with 5 bases between them. The DNA for the CDR3 is TGTGCCATCAGTGACATGGACCAAGAGACCCAGTACTTC. Its protein product is CAISDMDQETQYF.

The rearrangement joins TRBV5-1 to TRBJ2-1; TRBD2 matches 13 bases. The CDR3 covers 19 residues. Looked up from germline, CDR1 is SGHRS and CDR2 is YFSETQ. V shed 3 bases, J shed 0 bases, and the junction held 9 bases outside the gene matches. DNA for the CDR3: TGCGCCAGCAGCTCCGGAGGGACTAGCGGGAAACCCTCCTACAATGAGCAGTTCTTC. It encodes CASSSGGTSGKPSYNEQFF.

This sequence joins TRBV9 and TRBJ2-7, with TRBD1 identical over 7 bases. V lost 3 bases, J lost 5 bases, and 8 bases stayed unmatched. Germline CDR1 and CDR2: SGDLS and YYNGEE. The CDR3 covers 14 residues. CDR3 region: CASSGTGAIDEQYF. The CDR3 DNA reads as TGTGCCAGCAGCGGTACAGGGGCTATAGACGAGCAGTACTTC.

The gene calls are TRBV28 and TRBJ2-5; 13 bases match TRBD2. The CDR3 length is 17 residues. V lost 1 base, J lost 2 bases, and 4 bases stayed unmatched. Germline CDR1 reads MDHEN; CDR2 reads SYDVKM. The CDR3 bases are TGTGCCAGCAGTTTATCATCGGGACTAGCGGGACAAGAGACCCAGTACTTC. This codes for CASSLSSGLAGQETQYF.

The V gene is TRBV30, the J gene TRBJ2-7; weak D call: TRBD1 (6 bases). Per the germline V gene, CDR1 is GTSNPN and CDR2 is SVGIG (reference sequence). V was pared by 8 bases and J by 3 bases, with 11 bases between. CDR3 length: 11 residues. The CDR3 nucleotides read TGTGCCGTAAGCAGGGGCTACGAGCAGTACTTC. Residues: CAVSRGYEQYF.

This chain connects TRBV19 to TRBJ2-7, with 7 bases lining up with TRBD2. Trimming at V came to 3 bases and at J to 5 bases, leaving 7 bases not matched to a gene. The CDR3 runs to 14 residues. Germline V gene data show CDR1 as LNHDA and CDR2 as SQIVND (reference sequence). CDR3 nucleotides: TGTGCCAGTAGTATTCGGACTAGTAGGGACGAGCAGTACTTC. Its protein product is CASSIRTSRDEQYF.

The chain uses TRBV19 and TRBJ2-1; 9 bases are shared with TRBD2. The CDR3 contains 15 residues. The germline V gene encodes CDR1 LNHDA and CDR2 SQIVND (reference sequence). The J segment lost 4 bases and the V segment lost 3 bases, leaving 4 bases of the junction unmatched. The DNA of the CDR3 is TGTGCCAGTAGTATTGGGGCGGGAGGGTACAATGAGCAGTTCTTC. It encodes CASSIGAGGYNEQFF.

The gene calls are TRBV14 and TRBJ2-7, with TRBD1 matching 7 bases. Per the germline V gene, CDR1 is SGHDN and CDR2 is FVKESK. This CDR3 spans 15 amino acids. With 0 bases clipped from V and 3 bases from J, the junction kept 5 bases outside the gene matches. The CDR3 bases are TGTGCCAGCAGCCAAGAGGGACAGTGGAACTACGAGCAGTACTTC. The encoded protein is CASSQEGQWNYEQYF.

J is TRBJ1-5 and V is TRBV28; D possibly corresponds to TRBD1 (5 bases). This CDR3 has 12 residues. Looked up from germline, CDR1 is MDHEN and CDR2 is SYDVKM. The CDR3 bases are TGTGCTACAGGTTATAGCAATCAGCCCCAGCATTTT. Translation gives CATGYSNQPQHF.

The gene calls are TRBV3-1 (or the pseudogene TRBV3-2) and TRBJ1-1; D may be TRBD1 (5 bases). Trimming stripped 4 bases from V and 8 bases from J, with 14 bases between. The germline V gene has CDR1 LGHDT and CDR2 YNNKEL (reference sequence). The CDR3 runs 13 residues. The DNA for the CDR3 is TGTGCCAGCAGCCTATGGGACCGGACCGAAGCTTTCTTT. Its translation is CASSLWDRTEAFF.

V usage is TRBV10-3 and J usage is TRBJ1-5; D uncertain. Trimming removed 4 bases at V and 1 base at J, with 5 bases between. CDR3 size: 13 residues. Germline CDR1 and CDR2: ENHRY and SYGVKD. CDR3 sequence: CAISGGSNQPQHF. The CDR3 DNA reads TGTGCCATCAGTGGTGGGAGCAATCAGCCCCAGCATTTT.

The CDR3 DNA reads TGTGCCAGCACTTCCTCAGGGCAGCTTATTACCTACGAGCAGTACTTC. Its protein product is CASTSSGQLITYEQYF. The chain combines TRBV2 with TRBJ2-7; a possible D gene is TRBD1 (5 bases). CDR1 is SNHLY, CDR2 FYNNEI, per germline. The length of the CDR3 is 16 residues. The V and J ends lost 7 bases and 2 bases respectively, with 21 bases between them.

This chain links TRBV30 with TRBJ1-5, with D perhaps matching TRBD1 (5 bases). Germline-derived CDR1 and CDR2 are GTSNPN and SVGIG (reference sequence). This CDR3 spans 15 amino acids. V lost 3 bases and J lost 5, with 17 bases in between. Written as DNA, the CDR3 is TGTGCCTGGAGCCGACTGAGGGGAGGAGATCAGCCCCAGCATTTT. This gives the protein CAWSRLRGGDQPQHF.